This T cell receptor beta chain came from a study of technical replicates of blood from a handful of donors. Measured with immunoSEQ multiplex PCR; TCRdb has only the in-frame clones, and not every one. Found here are 60,000 to 85,000 clones, 94% of them singletons; the top ten hold around 0.37%. Germline CDR1 and CDR2: DFQATT and SNEGSKA (reference sequence). Trimming pared 5 bases from V and 7 bases from J, leaving 6 bases between. This CDR3 contains 10 residues. The sequenced sample was T cells isolated from PBMCs. The TCR was taken from a human donor in good health. V gene TRBV20-1 combines with J gene TRBJ2-1, with D maybe TRBD1 (6 bases). CDR3 coding DNA: TGCAGTGCTCAGGGGAATGAGCAGTTCTTC. This codes for CSAQGNEQFF.